The next 7 T cell receptor beta chains were all read from a single sample in a study of naive and memory T cell subsets. Blood and skin TCR RNA was reverse transcribed with alpha and beta constant primers. One entry per CDR3 protein results from TCRdb running MiXCR on the 5' RACE reads. Found here are about 20,000 distinct CDR3 sequences, around 4% of them singletons; the top ten hold over 7.5%. Whole-blood samples were 2.5 to 3 ml of peripheral blood from healthy adult volunteers. These receptors originate from a male donor in good health.

Many counts were recorded for this clonotype. V and J are TRBV12-3 or TRBV12-4 and TRBJ2-2; D is undetermined. Trimming left V 6 bases short and J 4 bases short, with 15 bases between. The CDR3 loop spans 15 amino acids. The DNA of the CDR3 is TGTGCCAGCAGCAACTCCGCTCCGGGCACCGGGGAGCTGTTTTTT. Residues: CASSNSAPGTGELFF.

This clonotype occurred many times. This chain uses TRBV4-1 with TRBJ2-1; 9 bases fit TRBD2. The CDR3 length is 15 residues. V lost 6 bases, J lost 8 bases, and 11 bases stayed unmatched. Germline V gene sequence: CDR1 MGHRA, CDR2 YSYEKL. The CDR3, as DNA: TGCGCCAGCAGGGGAGGACTAGCGTATCAATATGAGCAGTTCTTC. Its translation: CASRGGLAYQYEQFF.

This clonotype showed up many times. CDR3 in DNA: TGTGCCAGTAGTATATCGGGTGGCAATCAGCCCCAGCATTTT. It translates to CASSISGGNQPQHF. The chain couples TRBV19 to TRBJ1-5; D gene unclear. Germline CDR1 reads LNHDA; CDR2 reads SQIVND (reference sequence). Trimming left V 2 bases short and J 2 bases short, with 7 bases between. This CDR3 comprises 14 residues. Full variable domain (remainder filled in from reference TRBV19 and TRBJ1-5): DGGITQSPKYLFRKEGQNVTLSCEQNLNHDAMYWYRQDPGQGLRLIYYSQIVNDFQKGDIAEGYSVSREKKESFPLTVTSAQKNPTAFYLCASSISGGNQPQHFGDGTRLSIL.

This clonotype was observed many times. The chain combines TRBV20-1 with TRBJ2-3; D uncertain. V gave up 3 bases and J gave up 0 bases, with 7 bases separating them. Germline V gene data show CDR1 as DFQATT and CDR2 as SNEGSKA (reference sequence). CDR3 length: 13 amino acids. The CDR3 is CSASSKSTDTQYF. The CDR3 DNA sequence: TGCAGTGCTAGTTCGAAAAGCACAGATACGCAGTATTTT.

This clonotype was seen ten or more times. V and J are TRBV5-1 and TRBJ2-7; TRBD2 might be the D (6 bases). The CDR3 runs 14 residues. Trimming removed 4 bases at V and 4 bases at J, with 15 bases between. Germline lookup yields CDR1 SGHRS and CDR2 YFSETQ. This chain's CDR3 is CASSTLEGKYEQYF. CDR3 DNA: TGCGCCAGCAGCACCCTGGAGGGGAAGTACGAGCAGTACTTC.

This clonotype was seen many times. The CDR3 nucleotides read TGTGCCAGCAGCTCTATCGGACAGGGGAACACCGGGGAGCTGTTTTTT. Protein sequence: CASSSIGQGNTGELFF. The gene calls are TRBV5-4 and TRBJ2-2; TRBD1 matches 8 bases. This CDR3 comprises 16 residues. Trimming at V came to 3 bases and at J to 1 base, leaving 5 bases not matched to a gene. Germline V gene data show CDR1 as SGHNT and CDR2 as YYREEE (reference sequence).

The sample holds many counts of this clonotype. V usage is TRBV29-1 and J usage is TRBJ2-5; perhaps D is TRBD1 or TRBD2 (6 bases each). This CDR3 contains 13 residues. Germline CDR1 reads SQVTM; CDR2 reads ANQGSEA. The V gene lost 4 bases and the J gene lost 4 bases, with 13 bases spanning the gap. CDR3 sequence: CSVGRGVRETQYF. CDR3 DNA sequence: TGCAGCGTTGGAAGGGGGGTAAGAGAGACCCAGTACTTC. Based on the CDR3 plus reference TRBV29-1 and TRBJ2-5, the full variable domain is SAVISQKPSRDICQRGTSLTIQCQVDSQVTMMFWYRQQPGQSLTLIATANQGSEATYESGFVIDKFPISRPNLTFSTLTVSNMSPEDSSIYLCSVGRGVRETQYFGPGTRLLVL.